These 12 T cell receptor beta chains were all obtained from the same sample, sequenced in a study of blood T cell repertoires in COVID-19 (dated by TCRdb to the early 2020s). Libraries were made using the immunoSEQ multiplex PCR assay. TCRdb retrieved this table from immuneACCESS and kept in-frame rearrangements only. Not all clones are present; in checked studies, unresolved V genes account for under half, and no reason is known for the remainder. Present in this sample are over 85,000 clones, 70% to 80% of which were seen just once. Of the sample, about 7.1% is held by the ten largest clones. The sequenced material came from peripheral blood. Receptor source: a woman aged 60-75 years with acute or convalescent COVID-19.

The rearrangement joins TRBV28 to TRBJ1-5, with D maybe TRBD1 (6 bases). The CDR3 runs to 15 residues. Germline V gene sequence: CDR1 MDHEN, CDR2 SYDVKM. V dropped 6 bases and J dropped 4 bases, with 16 bases sitting between them. The CDR3 reads CASSRPTGLNQPQHF. Here the CDR3 DNA reads TGTGCCAGCAGCCGACCGACAGGTTTAAATCAGCCCCAGCATTTT.

The chain combines TRBV30 with TRBJ2-7, with 11 bases fitting TRBD1. J was trimmed by 6 bases and V by 2 bases; bases with no gene match: 6. CDR1 GTSNPN and CDR2 SVGIG come from the germline V gene (reference sequence). The CDR3 has 14 residues. CDR3 nucleotide sequence: TGTGCCTGGAGTTACGGACAGGGGGCAATCGAGCAGTACTTC. This encodes CAWSYGQGAIEQYF. The full variable domain, in which reference TRBV30 and TRBJ2-7 provide the parts outside the CDR3, is SQTIHQWPATLVQPVGSPLSLECTVEGTSNPNLYWYRQAAGRGLQLLFYSVGIGQISSEVPQNLSASRPQDRQFILSSKKLLLSDSGFYLCAWSYGQGAIEQYFGPGTRLTVT.

This clone was observed a few times. The rearrangement uses TRBV7-8 and TRBJ1-3, with D perhaps TRBD1 (5 bases). The CDR3 loop spans 14 amino acids. Deletions cut 2 bases from V and 4 bases from J, with 9 bases between. The germline V gene encodes CDR1 SGHVS and CDR2 FQNEAQ. This CDR3 reads CASSLRGVGNTIYF. For the CDR3, the DNA is TGTGCCAGCAGCTTACGGGGGGTAGGAAACACCATATATTTT.

This sequence joins TRBV6-4 and TRBJ1-1; D might be TRBD1 (6 bases). The CDR3 is made up of 18 amino acids. Germline CDR1 reads MRHNA; CDR2 reads SNTAGT. V shed 1 base and J shed 0 bases, with 18 bases lying between them. The CDR3 here is CASSDWERGWDMNTEAFF. DNA for the CDR3: TGTGCCAGCAGTGACTGGGAGAGGGGTTGGGACATGAACACTGAAGCTTTCTTT.

This clone was found many times. This chain uses TRBV19 with TRBJ2-7, with 8 bases aligning to TRBD1. The length of the CDR3 is 13 residues. V gave up 5 bases and J gave up 6 bases; unmatched junction bases: 6. Germline V CDR1 and CDR2: LNHDA, SQIVND (reference sequence). CDR3 DNA sequence: TGTGCCAGTAGTCTCAGGACAGGGCTCGAGCAGTACTTC. It specifies CASSLRTGLEQYF.

This sequence joins TRBV5-1 and TRBJ1-1; maybe TRBD1 (5 bases). The CDR3 runs to 15 residues. V was cut by 1 base and J by 2 bases, with 12 bases left in between. Germline CDR1 and CDR2: SGHRS and YFSETQ. The CDR3 is CASSLSAGYNTEAFF. As DNA, the CDR3 is TGCGCCAGCAGCTTGTCGGCAGGGTATAACACTGAAGCTTTCTTT.

V and J are TRBV18 and TRBJ2-2, with D possibly matching TRBD1 (5 bases). The CDR3 has 15 amino acids. Per germline, CDR1 KGHSH and CDR2 LQKENI. The V and J ends lost 6 bases and 4 bases respectively, with 15 bases between them. The DNA of the CDR3 is TGTGCCAGCTCGAATTTTGTGGGGCGCACCGGGGAGCTGTTTTTT. Residues: CASSNFVGRTGELFF.

The chain has TRBV6-5 and TRBJ1-2; no clear D. The CDR3 is 16 amino acids. V shed 0 bases and J shed 4 bases, with 15 bases lying between them. From germline, CDR1 is MNHEY and CDR2 SVGAGI. This CDR3 is CASSYSVFERGYGYTF. CDR3 in DNA: TGTGCCAGCAGTTACTCGGTCTTTGAGCGTGGCTATGGCTACACCTTC.

This clone showed up just a few times. The V call is TRBV27, the J call TRBJ1-1; 10 nucleotides agree with TRBD1. The ends lost 4 bases at V and 11 bases at J; junction bases unmatched: 7. This CDR3 contains 13 residues. The germline CDR1 and CDR2 sequences are MNHEY and SMNVEV (reference sequence). CDR3 in amino acids: CASSWGQGRKAFF. CDR3 DNA: TGTGCCAGCAGTTGGGGACAGGGGAGGAAGGCTTTCTTT.

The rearrangement joins TRBV12-5 to TRBJ1-2; D is possibly TRBD1 (5 bases). The length of the CDR3 is 17 residues. Trimming cost V 4 bases and J 2 bases, with 20 bases left between them. Germline V gene data show CDR1 as LGHNT and CDR2 as FRNRAP. As DNA, the CDR3 is TGTGCTAGTGGTTCCCCCCTTGCGCCGGGGGGAAACTATGGCTACACCTTC. It specifies CASGSPLAPGGNYGYTF.

This clone was seen a few times. The chain employs TRBV7-2 and TRBJ1-1, with D possibly matching TRBD1 (5 bases). V lost 6 bases and J 0 bases, leaving 8 bases between the germline ends. Germline CDR1 is SGHTA and CDR2 is FQGNSA. The CDR3 runs to 13 residues. The CDR3 region is CASREDMNTEAFF. CDR3 DNA sequence: TGTGCCAGCAGAGAGGACATGAACACTGAAGCTTTCTTT.

For this clone: This specimen includes other DNA sequences encoding the same CDR3. This chain connects TRBV3-1 (or the pseudogene TRBV3-2) to TRBJ2-7, with unresolved D. Trimming removed 4 bases at V and 1 base at J, with 5 bases between. CDR1 and CDR2 from the germline V gene are LGHDT and YNNKEL (reference sequence). The CDR3 length is 12 residues. The CDR3 DNA reads TGTGCCAGCAGCCTACAGTCCTACGAGCAGTACTTC. Its protein product is CASSLQSYEQYF.